The 25 T cell receptor beta chains below come from one sample, sequenced in a study of regulatory T cells in long-lasting Graves disease. Time point of the sample: newly diagnosed GD, antithyroid drugs for less than 3 months. Scientists built the TCR library using RNA that was extracted from PBMCs. Investigators prepared the TCR beta libraries by applying iRepertoire HTBI primers and Arm-PCR of CDR3 regions. TCRdb independently ran MiXCR on the multiplex PCR reads; one entry per CDR3 protein. The sample holds under 250,000 distinct CDR3 sequences; approximately 18% are singletons and the top ten take roughly 12%. The same specimen was also included in a second study, on T cells in Graves' hyperthyroidism and ophthalmopathy.

Sequenced material: peripheral blood mononuclear cells (PBMCs), taken at new diagnosis, from a patient treated with antithyroid drugs. These receptors all come from a woman aged 25 to 45 with Graves disease.

This clonotype was observed many times. The V gene is TRBV14, the J gene TRBJ2-5; D is perhaps TRBD1 (6 bases). CDR1 is SGHDN and CDR2 is FVKESK in the germline V gene. The CDR3 is 17 residues long. Trimming removed 3 bases from V and 5 bases from J, with 22 bases in between. CDR3 protein: CASSHSTLLGGQETQYF. The CDR3 DNA is TGTGCCAGCAGCCATTCCACCCTCCTTGGGGGCCAGGAGACCCAGTACTTC. Together with reference TRBV14 and TRBJ2-5, the CDR3 gives the full variable domain: EAGVTQFPSHSVIEKGQTVTLRCDPISGHDNLYWYRRVMGKEIKFLLHFVKESKQDESGMPNNRFLAERTGGTYSTLKVQPAELEDSGVYFCASSHSTLLGGQETQYFGPGTRLLVL.

This clonotype came up many times. The chain uses TRBV6-2 or TRBV6-3 and TRBJ2-1; 10 bases match TRBD2. The CDR3 is 16 residues long. Germline V gene lookup returns CDR1 MNHEY and CDR2 SVGEGT. Unmatched junction bases numbered 5, after V lost 2 bases and J lost 4 bases. In DNA form, the CDR3 reads TGTGCCAGCAGTTACGGGTCTAGCGGGAGTTACAATGAGCAGTTCTTC. The encoded protein is CASSYGSSGSYNEQFF.

This clonotype was seen repeatedly, ten times or more. CDR3 loop: CSARDGSTDTQYF. CDR3 sequence (DNA): TGCAGTGCTAGAGACGGAAGCACAGATACGCAGTATTTT. The chain joins TRBV20-1 to TRBJ2-3; D is unclear. The CDR3 totals 13 residues. V was trimmed by 0 bases and J by 0 bases, leaving 4 bases between them. CDR1 is DFQATT and CDR2 is SNEGSKA in the germline V gene (reference sequence).

This clonotype was seen repeatedly, ten times or more. This chain uses TRBV2 with TRBJ2-7, with TRBD1 identical over 7 bases. With 3 bases clipped from V and 5 bases from J, the junction kept 4 bases outside the gene matches. The CDR3 is made up of 13 amino acids. The germline gives CDR1 SNHLY, CDR2 FYNNEI. This chain's CDR3 is CASSETGRDEQYF. The CDR3 DNA reads as TGTGCCAGCAGTGAGACAGGGCGAGACGAGCAGTACTTC.

Ten or more counts support this clonotype. The V gene is TRBV13, the J gene TRBJ2-3; TRBD2 aligns across 11 bases. This CDR3 has 16 residues. The germline V gene has CDR1 PRHDT and CDR2 FYEKMQ (reference sequence). The junction had 3 bases not matched to a gene; V was cut back by 3 bases and J by 1 base. CDR3 sequence reads: CASSFKTSGGTDTQYF. The CDR3 DNA is TGTGCCAGCAGCTTTAAGACTAGCGGGGGCACAGATACGCAGTATTTT.

This clonotype was counted ten times or more. V gene TRBV20-1 combines with J gene TRBJ2-5, with 8 bases matching TRBD2. J was trimmed by 5 bases and V by 3 bases; bases with no gene match: 5. The CDR3 runs 13 residues. Germline V CDR1 and CDR2: DFQATT, SNEGSKA (reference sequence). CDR3 sequence (DNA): TGCAGTGCTAGTTTAGCGGGGAGGGAGACCCAGTACTTC. It specifies CSASLAGRETQYF.

This clonotype was observed a few times. The V gene is TRBV5-1, the J gene TRBJ1-3, with a weak D call TRBD1 (6 bases). V shed 3 bases and J shed 2 bases, with 9 bases lying between them. CDR1 and CDR2 from the germline V gene are SGHRS and YFSETQ. The CDR3 sequence is 14 residues long. CDR3 coding DNA: TGCGCCAGCAGCTCCGGACAGCCTGGAAACACCATATATTTT. It encodes CASSSGQPGNTIYF.

In its sample, this clonotype was seen many times. This chain uses TRBV28 with TRBJ1-5; a weak D match, TRBD1 (6 bases). The V and J ends lost 6 bases and 3 bases respectively, with 15 bases between them. Germline V gene lookup returns CDR1 MDHEN and CDR2 SYDVKM. This CDR3 is 15 amino acids long. CDR3 in amino acids: CASSPGGALNQPQHF. CDR3 nucleotide sequence: TGTGCCAGCAGCCCGGGGGGGGCCCTCAATCAGCCCCAGCATTTT.

This clonotype was counted only a few times. The chain joins TRBV27 to TRBJ1-2; tentatively, D is TRBD1 (5 bases). Germline V gene lookup returns CDR1 MNHEY and CDR2 SMNVEV (reference sequence). The V and J ends lost 8 bases and 0 bases respectively, with 10 bases between them. The CDR3 sequence is 13 residues long. DNA of the CDR3: TGTGCCAGCCAGAAGGGGACTAACTATGGCTACACCTTC. It is translated as CASQKGTNYGYTF.

This clonotype was observed at least ten times. The chain joins TRBV3-1 to TRBJ2-2, with D tentatively TRBD1 (6 bases). V shed 8 bases and J shed 1 base, with 11 bases lying between them. Germline lookup yields CDR1 LGHDT and CDR2 YNNKEL (reference sequence). The CDR3 is made up of 14 amino acids. The CDR3, as DNA: TGTGCCAGCGGGGACACCCTGAACACCGGGGAGCTGTTTTTT. This gives the protein CASGDTLNTGELFF. Complete variable domain (other parts from reference TRBV3-1 and TRBJ2-2): DTAVSQTPKYLVTQMGNDKSIKCEQNLGHDTMYWYKQDSKKFLKIMFSYNNKELIINETVPNRFSPKSPDKAHLNLHINSLELGDSAVYFCASGDTLNTGELFFGEGSRLTVL.

The table lists this clonotype with a few counts. A much more abundant neighbour one base away suggests this may be a read error. The V and J genes are TRBV12-3 or TRBV12-4 and TRBJ1-1, with 7 positions matching TRBD1. The CDR3 extends over 17 amino acids. J lost 4 bases, V lost 5 bases, and 16 bases had no gene match. The CDR3 nucleotides read TGTGCCAGCAGTCCTAGGGTGGGGGGGACAGCGAGCACTGAAGCTTTCTTT. Protein sequence: CASSPRVGGTASTEAFF.

This clonotype was seen repeatedly, ten times or more. The chain combines TRBV13 with TRBJ2-7; the match to TRBD2 covers 9 bases. CDR3 size: 14 residues. Germline V gene data show CDR1 as PRHDT and CDR2 as FYEKMQ (reference sequence). V shed 4 bases and J 3 bases; nucleotides not matched to a gene: 4. CDR3 sequence reads: CASSSGLAGYEQYF. CDR3 bases: TGTGCCAGCAGCTCGGGACTAGCTGGCTACGAGCAGTACTTC.

This clonotype was recorded at least ten times. The CDR3 region has the DNA TGTGCCAGCAGCCAAGGTGGGAGGGCCAATCAGCCCCAGCATTTT. Its translation is CASSQGGRANQPQHF. The chain has TRBV3-1 and TRBJ1-5, with D unresolved. This CDR3 comprises 15 residues. CDR1 LGHDT and CDR2 YNNKEL come from the germline V gene (reference sequence). The V end was cut by 1 base, the J end by 3 bases, with 10 bases between.

This clonotype has at least ten counts. V usage is TRBV28 and J usage is TRBJ2-3, with 11 bases identical to TRBD1. V was pared by 5 bases and J by 4 bases, with 8 bases of the junction left unmatched. This CDR3 is built from 16 residues. Per the germline V gene, CDR1 is MDHEN and CDR2 is SYDVKM. CDR3 loop: CASSPRTGGRSDTQYF. CDR3 sequence (DNA): TGTGCCAGCAGTCCCCGGACAGGGGGCAGGTCAGATACGCAGTATTTT.

The chain couples TRBV7-9 to TRBJ2-7, with D possibly TRBD1 on 6 matching bases. The CDR3 consists of 15 residues. The V gene lost 6 bases and the J gene lost 1 base, with 16 bases spanning the gap. Germline V lookup: CDR1 SEHNR, CDR2 FQNEAQ (reference sequence). The CDR3 is CASRQIQGTSYEQYF. Written as DNA, the CDR3 is TGTGCCAGCAGACAAATACAGGGTACATCCTACGAGCAGTACTTC.

This clonotype was picked up many times. The V call is TRBV20-1, the J call TRBJ2-5; D ambiguous. Germline CDR1 reads DFQATT; CDR2 reads SNEGSKA (reference sequence). The CDR3 totals 13 residues. V was clipped by 3 bases and J by 3 bases, with 11 bases between them. CDR3 nucleotides: TGCAGTGCTAGTAGGACGGGTGAAGAGACCCAGTACTTC. Its protein is CSASRTGEETQYF.

This clonotype was detected only a few times. The chain uses TRBV20-1 and TRBJ2-3; D not resolved. The CDR3 runs to 13 residues. The germline gives CDR1 DFQATT, CDR2 SNEGSKA (reference sequence). The V and J ends lost 0 bases and 6 bases respectively, with 10 bases between them. In DNA, the CDR3 is TGCAGTGCTAGAGATCCCTTAGGGGATACGCAGTATTTT. It specifies CSARDPLGDTQYF.

This clonotype occurred many times. V gene TRBV28 combines with J gene TRBJ1-2, with a weak D call TRBD1 (6 bases). The germline V gene encodes CDR1 MDHEN and CDR2 SYDVKM. The V end was cut by 4 bases, the J end by 8 bases, with 14 bases between. The CDR3 extends over 13 amino acids. CDR3 nucleotides: TGTGCCAGCAGTTCCGCCGACAGGAACGGCTACACCTTC. This codes for CASSSADRNGYTF.

CDR3 nucleotides: TGCAGTGCTAGAGCGACAGATGGGAATGAAAAACTGTTTTTT. It encodes CSARATDGNEKLFF. This rearrangement joins TRBV20-1 to TRBJ1-4, with D possibly TRBD1 on 5 matching bases. The CDR3 consists of 14 residues. Germline CDR1 DFQATT, CDR2 SNEGSKA (reference sequence). Trimming left V 1 base short and J 5 bases short, with 11 bases between.

This clonotype was counted at least ten times. The chain couples TRBV7-2 to TRBJ2-3; 7 bases are a match to TRBD1. In germline, CDR1 is SGHTA, CDR2 FQGNSA. J gave up 1 base and V 5 bases, and 6 bases lay outside the gene matches. The CDR3 covers 15 residues. This CDR3 reads CASSPGGPRTDTQYF. Written as DNA, the CDR3 is TGTGCCAGCAGCCCAGGGGGACCCCGCACAGATACGCAGTATTTT.

This clonotype was counted at least ten times. This chain joins TRBV5-5 and TRBJ2-2, with D possibly matching TRBD2 (6 bases). V gave up 0 bases and J gave up 5 bases, with 8 bases separating them. This CDR3 is built from 14 residues. CDR1 SGHKS and CDR2 YYEKEE come from the germline V gene (reference sequence). The CDR3: CASSLGGLTGELFF. The CDR3 DNA reads TGTGCCAGCAGCTTGGGGGGACTGACCGGGGAGCTGTTTTTT. Combining the CDR3 with reference TRBV5-5 and TRBJ2-2 gives the whole variable domain DAGVTQSPTHLIKTRGQQVTLRCSPISGHKSVSWYQQVLGQGPQFIFQYYEKEERGRGNFPDRFSARQFPNYSSELNVNALLLGDSALYLCASSLGGLTGELFFGEGSRLTVL.

Points on this clonotype: It is likely a read error: a sequence one base away is far more abundant. The conserved phenylalanine or tryptophan normally closing the CDR3 is absent here, so this likely arose from a read error. This chain joins TRBV27 and TRBJ2-7; 8 bases are a match to TRBD1. V lost 6 bases, J lost 5 bases, and 3 bases stayed unmatched. CDR1 and CDR2 (germline): MNHEY, SMNVEV (reference sequence). This CDR3 is built from 12 residues. CDR3 bases: TGTGCCAGCAGCTCGACAGGGGACGAGCAGTACTCC. This translates into CASSSTGDEQYS.

Ten or more counts support this clonotype. The J gene is TRBJ1-1, the V gene TRBV10-3; maybe TRBD1 (5 bases). Trimming stripped 6 bases from V and 8 bases from J, with 13 bases between. Germline V gene data show CDR1 as ENHRY and CDR2 as SYGVKD. The CDR3 has 12 residues. CDR3 sequence: CAIREGEGEAFF. The CDR3 region has the DNA TGTGCCATCAGAGAGGGTGAGGGGGAAGCTTTCTTT.

This clonotype has a count of ten or more. The chain has TRBV3-1 and TRBJ1-1, with 7 bases that match TRBD1. The CDR3 has 13 amino acids. Germline CDR1 reads LGHDT; CDR2 reads YNNKEL (reference sequence). The ends lost 6 bases at V and 5 bases at J; junction bases unmatched: 6. As DNA, the CDR3 is TGTGCCAGCAGGGCCGACAGGGCTACTGAAGCTTTCTTT. This codes for CASRADRATEAFF.

In regard to this clonotype: This is likely an artifact of a read error, given a far larger clone one base away. This chain uses TRBV18 with TRBJ1-1; D remains ambiguous. Germline V gives CDR1 KGHSH, CDR2 LQKENI. This CDR3 has 12 amino acids. The CDR3 loop is CASSGMNTEALF. DNA of the CDR3: TGTGCCAGCAGTGGGATGAACACTGAAGCTTTATTT.